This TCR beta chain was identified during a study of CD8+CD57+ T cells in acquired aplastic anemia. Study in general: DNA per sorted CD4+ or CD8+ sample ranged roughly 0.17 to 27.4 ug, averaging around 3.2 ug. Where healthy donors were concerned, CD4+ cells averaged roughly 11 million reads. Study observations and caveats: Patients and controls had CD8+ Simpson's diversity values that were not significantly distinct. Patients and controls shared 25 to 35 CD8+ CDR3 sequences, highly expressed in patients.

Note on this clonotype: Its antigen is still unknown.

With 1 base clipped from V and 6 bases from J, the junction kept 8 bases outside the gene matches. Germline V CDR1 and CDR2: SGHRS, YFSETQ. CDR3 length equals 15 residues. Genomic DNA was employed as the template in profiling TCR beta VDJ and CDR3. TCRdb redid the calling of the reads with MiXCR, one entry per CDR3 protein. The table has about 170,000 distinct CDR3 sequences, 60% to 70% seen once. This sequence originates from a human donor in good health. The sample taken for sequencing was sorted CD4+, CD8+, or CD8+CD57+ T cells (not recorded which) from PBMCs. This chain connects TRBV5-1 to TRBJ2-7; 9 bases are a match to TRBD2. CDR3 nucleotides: TGCGCCAGCAGCTTGTCTGTAGCGGGAGTCTCCGAGCAGTACTTC. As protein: CASSLSVAGVSEQYF.